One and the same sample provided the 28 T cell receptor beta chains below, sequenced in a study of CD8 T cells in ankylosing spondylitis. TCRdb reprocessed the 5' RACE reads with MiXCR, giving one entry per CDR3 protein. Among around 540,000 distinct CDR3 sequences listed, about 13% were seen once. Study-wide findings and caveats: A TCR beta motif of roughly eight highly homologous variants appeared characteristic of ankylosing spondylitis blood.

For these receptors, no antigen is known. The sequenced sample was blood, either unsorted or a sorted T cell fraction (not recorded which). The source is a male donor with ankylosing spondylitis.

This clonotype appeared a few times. The CDR3 sequence is CASSDPGQGGDQPQHF. The CDR3 nucleotides read TGTGCCAGCAGTGACCCGGGACAGGGGGGTGATCAGCCCCAGCATTTT. The rearrangement uses TRBV2 and TRBJ1-5, with TRBD1 matching over 11 bases. Germline V gives CDR1 SNHLY, CDR2 FYNNEI. The CDR3 totals 16 residues. Trimming at V came to 3 bases and at J to 5 bases, leaving 6 bases not matched to a gene.

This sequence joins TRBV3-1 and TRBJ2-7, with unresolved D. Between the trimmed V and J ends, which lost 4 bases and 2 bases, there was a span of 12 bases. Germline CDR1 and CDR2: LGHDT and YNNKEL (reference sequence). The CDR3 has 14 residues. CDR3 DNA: TGTGCCAGCAGCCTAAGCAGGTCAACCTACGAGCAGTACTTC. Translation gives CASSLSRSTYEQYF.

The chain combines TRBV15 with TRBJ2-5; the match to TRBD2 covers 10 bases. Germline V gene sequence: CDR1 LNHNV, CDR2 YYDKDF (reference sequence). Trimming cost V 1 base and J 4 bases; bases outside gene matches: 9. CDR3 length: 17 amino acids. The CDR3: CATSRGASGSFTETQYF. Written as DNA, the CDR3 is TGTGCCACCAGCAGAGGGGCTAGCGGGAGTTTCACAGAGACCCAGTACTTC.

The CDR3 nucleotides read TGTGCCAGCAGCCCTATCCGGAAAGGCAGCGAAAAACTGTTTTTT. Encoded protein: CASSPIRKGSEKLFF. V usage is TRBV7-2 and J usage is TRBJ1-4; no reliable D call. This CDR3 has 15 amino acids. Between the trimmed V and J ends, which lost 5 bases and 8 bases, there was a span of 18 bases. The V gene's germline CDR1 is SGHTA and CDR2 FQGNSA.

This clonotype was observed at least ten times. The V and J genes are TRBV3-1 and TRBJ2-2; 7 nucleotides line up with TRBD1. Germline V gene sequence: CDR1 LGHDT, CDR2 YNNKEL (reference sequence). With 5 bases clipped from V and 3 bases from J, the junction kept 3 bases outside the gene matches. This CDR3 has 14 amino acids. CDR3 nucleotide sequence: TGTGCCAGCAGCAACAGGGGCTACACCGGGGAGCTGTTTTTT. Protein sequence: CASSNRGYTGELFF.

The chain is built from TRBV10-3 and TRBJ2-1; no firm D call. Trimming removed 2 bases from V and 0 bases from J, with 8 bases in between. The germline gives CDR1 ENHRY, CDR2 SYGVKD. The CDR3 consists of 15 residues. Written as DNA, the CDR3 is TGTGCCATCAGTGAGATGGGCAGCTCCTACAATGAGCAGTTCTTC. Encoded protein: CAISEMGSSYNEQFF.

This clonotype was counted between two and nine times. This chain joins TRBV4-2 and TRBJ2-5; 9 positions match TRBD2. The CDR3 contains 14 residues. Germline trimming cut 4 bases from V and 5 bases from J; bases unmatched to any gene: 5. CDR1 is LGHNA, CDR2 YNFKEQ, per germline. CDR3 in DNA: TGTGCCAGCAGCCGGCGGGAGGGCTTTGAGACCCAGTACTTC. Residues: CASSRREGFETQYF.

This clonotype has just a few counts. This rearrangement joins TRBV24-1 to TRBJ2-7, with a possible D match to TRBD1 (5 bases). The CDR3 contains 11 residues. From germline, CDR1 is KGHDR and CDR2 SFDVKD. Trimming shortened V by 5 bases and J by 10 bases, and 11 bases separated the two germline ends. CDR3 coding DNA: TGTGCCACCAGTGCCCAGGGTTATCAGTACTTC. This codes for CATSAQGYQYF.

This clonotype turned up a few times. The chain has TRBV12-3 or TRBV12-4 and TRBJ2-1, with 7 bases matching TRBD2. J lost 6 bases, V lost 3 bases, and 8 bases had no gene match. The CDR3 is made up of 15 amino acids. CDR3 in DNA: TGTGCCAGCAGTTTTCCCTATACTAGCGCCAATGAGCAGTTCTTC. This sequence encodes CASSFPYTSANEQFF.

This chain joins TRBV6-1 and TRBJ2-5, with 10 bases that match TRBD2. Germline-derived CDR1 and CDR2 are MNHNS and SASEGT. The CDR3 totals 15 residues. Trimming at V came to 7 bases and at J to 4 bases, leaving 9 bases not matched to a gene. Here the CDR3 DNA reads TGTGCCAGCAACCCCGAGATAGCGGGAGGAGAGACCCAGTACTTC. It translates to CASNPEIAGGETQYF.

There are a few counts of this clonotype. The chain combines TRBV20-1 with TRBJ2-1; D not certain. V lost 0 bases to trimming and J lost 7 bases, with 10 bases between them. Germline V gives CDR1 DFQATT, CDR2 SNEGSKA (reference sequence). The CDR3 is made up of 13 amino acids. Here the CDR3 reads CSARDFGVNEQFF. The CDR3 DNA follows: TGCAGTGCTAGAGATTTCGGTGTTAATGAGCAGTTCTTC.

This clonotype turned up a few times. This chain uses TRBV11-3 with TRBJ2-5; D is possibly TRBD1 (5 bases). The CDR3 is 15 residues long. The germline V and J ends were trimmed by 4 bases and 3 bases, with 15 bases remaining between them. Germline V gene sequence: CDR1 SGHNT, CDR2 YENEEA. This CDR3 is CASSSPWGVEETQYF. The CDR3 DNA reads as TGTGCCAGCAGCTCCCCCTGGGGCGTCGAAGAGACCCAGTACTTC. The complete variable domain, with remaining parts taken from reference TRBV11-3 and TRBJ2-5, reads EAGVVQSPRYKIIEKKQPVAFWCNPISGHNTLYWYLQNLGQGPELLIRYENEEAVDDSQLPKDRFSAERLKGVDSTLKIQPAELGDSAVYLCASSSPWGVEETQYFGPGTRLLVL.

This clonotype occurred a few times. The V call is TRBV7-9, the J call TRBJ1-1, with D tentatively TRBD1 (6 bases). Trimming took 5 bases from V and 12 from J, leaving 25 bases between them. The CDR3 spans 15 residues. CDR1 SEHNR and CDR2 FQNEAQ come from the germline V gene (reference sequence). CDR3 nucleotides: TGTGCCAGCAGCCCGTTGACAGGCCCATTGACGACGACTTTCTTT. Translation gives CASSPLTGPLTTTFF.

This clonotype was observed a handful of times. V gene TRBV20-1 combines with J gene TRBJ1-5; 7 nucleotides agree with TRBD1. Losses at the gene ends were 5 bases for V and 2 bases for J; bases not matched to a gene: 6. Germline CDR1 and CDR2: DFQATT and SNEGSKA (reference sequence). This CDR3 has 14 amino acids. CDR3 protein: CSAAAGTGNQPQHF. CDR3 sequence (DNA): TGCAGTGCTGCCGCCGGGACAGGCAATCAGCCCCAGCATTTT.

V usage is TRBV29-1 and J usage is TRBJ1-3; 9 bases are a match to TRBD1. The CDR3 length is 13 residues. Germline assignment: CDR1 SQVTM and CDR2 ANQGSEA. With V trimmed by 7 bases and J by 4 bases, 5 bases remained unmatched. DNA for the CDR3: TGCAGCGCGGGACAGGGTGCCGGAAACACCATATATTTT. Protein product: CSAGQGAGNTIYF. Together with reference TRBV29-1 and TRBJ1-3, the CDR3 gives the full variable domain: SAVISQKPSRDICQRGTSLTIQCQVDSQVTMMFWYRQQPGQSLTLIATANQGSEATYESGFVIDKFPISRPNLTFSTLTVSNMSPEDSSIYLCSAGQGAGNTIYFGEGSWLTVV.

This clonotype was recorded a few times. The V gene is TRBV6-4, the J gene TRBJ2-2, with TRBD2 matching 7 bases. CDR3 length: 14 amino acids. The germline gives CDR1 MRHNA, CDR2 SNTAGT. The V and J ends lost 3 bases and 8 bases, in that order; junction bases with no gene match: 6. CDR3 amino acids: CASSDGTTGGELFF. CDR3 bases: TGTGCCAGCAGTGATGGGACTACCGGTGGGGAGCTGTTTTTT.

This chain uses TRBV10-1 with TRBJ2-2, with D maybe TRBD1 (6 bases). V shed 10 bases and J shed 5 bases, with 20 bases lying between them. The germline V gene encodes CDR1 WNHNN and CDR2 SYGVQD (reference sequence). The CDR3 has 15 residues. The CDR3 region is CATPPGQRPTGELFF. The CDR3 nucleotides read TGCGCCACCCCCCCGGGACAAAGGCCGACCGGGGAGCTGTTTTTT.

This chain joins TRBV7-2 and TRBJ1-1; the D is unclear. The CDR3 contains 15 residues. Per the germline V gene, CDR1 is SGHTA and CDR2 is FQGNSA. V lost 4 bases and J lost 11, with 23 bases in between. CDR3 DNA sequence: TGTGCCAGCAGCTCAATTCAGACACTTTCCTATGCGGCTTTCTTT. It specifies CASSSIQTLSYAAFF.

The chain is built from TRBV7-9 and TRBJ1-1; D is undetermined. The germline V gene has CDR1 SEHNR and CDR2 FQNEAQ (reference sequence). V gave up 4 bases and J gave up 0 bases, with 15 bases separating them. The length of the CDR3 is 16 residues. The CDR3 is CASSSLSYSMNTEAFF. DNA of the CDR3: TGTGCCAGCAGCTCCTTAAGCTACTCCATGAACACTGAAGCTTTCTTT. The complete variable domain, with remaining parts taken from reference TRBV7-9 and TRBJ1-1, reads DTGVSQNPRHKITKRGQNVTFRCDPISEHNRLYWYRQTLGQGPEFLTYFQNEAQLEKSRLLSDRFSAERPKGSFSTLEIQRTEQGDSAMYLCASSSLSYSMNTEAFFGQGTRLTVV.

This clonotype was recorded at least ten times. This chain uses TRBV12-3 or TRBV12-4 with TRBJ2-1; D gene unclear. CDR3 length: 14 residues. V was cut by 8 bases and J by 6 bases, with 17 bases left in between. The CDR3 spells CASGRTENGNEQFF. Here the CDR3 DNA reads TGTGCCAGCGGGCGGACGGAAAACGGCAATGAGCAGTTCTTC.

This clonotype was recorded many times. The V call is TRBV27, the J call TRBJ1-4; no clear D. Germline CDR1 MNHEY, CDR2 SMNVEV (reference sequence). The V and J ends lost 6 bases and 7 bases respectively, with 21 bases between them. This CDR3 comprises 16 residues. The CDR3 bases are TGTGCCAGCAGCTCCATGAGGTTCCCCTTCGGTGAAAAACTGTTTTTT. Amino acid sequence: CASSSMRFPFGEKLFF.

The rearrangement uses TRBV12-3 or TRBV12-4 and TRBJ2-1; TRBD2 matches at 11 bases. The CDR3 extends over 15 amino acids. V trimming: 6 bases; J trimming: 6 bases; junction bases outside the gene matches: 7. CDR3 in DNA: TGTGCCAGCAGCCCGGAGGGACTAGCGGTCAATGAGCAGTTCTTC. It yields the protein CASSPEGLAVNEQFF.

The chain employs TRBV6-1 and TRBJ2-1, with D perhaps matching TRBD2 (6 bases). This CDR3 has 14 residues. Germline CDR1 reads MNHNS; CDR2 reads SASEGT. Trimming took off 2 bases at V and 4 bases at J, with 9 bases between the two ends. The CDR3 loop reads CASSEIGGYNEQFF. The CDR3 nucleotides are TGTGCCAGCAGTGAAATTGGGGGGTACAATGAGCAGTTCTTC.

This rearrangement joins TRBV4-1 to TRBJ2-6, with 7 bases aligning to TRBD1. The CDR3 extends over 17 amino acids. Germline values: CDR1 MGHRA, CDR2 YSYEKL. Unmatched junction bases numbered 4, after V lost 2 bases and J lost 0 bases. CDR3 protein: CASSQPGQTSGANVLTF. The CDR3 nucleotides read TGCGCCAGCAGCCAACCGGGACAGACCTCTGGGGCCAACGTCCTGACTTTC.

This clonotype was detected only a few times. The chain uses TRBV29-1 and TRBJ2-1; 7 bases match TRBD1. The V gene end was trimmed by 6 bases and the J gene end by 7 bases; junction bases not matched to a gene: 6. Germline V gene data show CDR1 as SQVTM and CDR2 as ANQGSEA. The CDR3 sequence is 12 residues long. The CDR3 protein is CSVEQGFNEQFF. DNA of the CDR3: TGCAGCGTGGAACAGGGGTTTAATGAGCAGTTCTTC.

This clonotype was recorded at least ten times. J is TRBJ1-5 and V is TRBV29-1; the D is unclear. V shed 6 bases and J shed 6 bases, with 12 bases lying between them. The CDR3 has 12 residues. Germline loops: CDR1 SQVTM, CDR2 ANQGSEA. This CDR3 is CSVREGSQPQHF. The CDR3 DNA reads TGCAGCGTCCGGGAGGGTAGTCAGCCCCAGCATTTT.

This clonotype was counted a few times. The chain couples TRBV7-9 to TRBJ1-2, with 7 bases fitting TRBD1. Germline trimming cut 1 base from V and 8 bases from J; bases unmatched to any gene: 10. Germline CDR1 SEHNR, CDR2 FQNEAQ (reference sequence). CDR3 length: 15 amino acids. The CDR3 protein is CASSLGQGPYSGYTF. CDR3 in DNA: TGTGCCAGCAGCTTAGGACAGGGCCCTTATTCAGGCTACACCTTC.

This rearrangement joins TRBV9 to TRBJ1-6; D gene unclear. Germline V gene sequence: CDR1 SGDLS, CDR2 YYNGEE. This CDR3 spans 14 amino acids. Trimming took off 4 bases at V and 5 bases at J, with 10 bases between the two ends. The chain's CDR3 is CASSIRPDNSPLHF. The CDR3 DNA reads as TGTGCCAGCAGCATTCGACCAGATAATTCACCCCTCCACTTT.